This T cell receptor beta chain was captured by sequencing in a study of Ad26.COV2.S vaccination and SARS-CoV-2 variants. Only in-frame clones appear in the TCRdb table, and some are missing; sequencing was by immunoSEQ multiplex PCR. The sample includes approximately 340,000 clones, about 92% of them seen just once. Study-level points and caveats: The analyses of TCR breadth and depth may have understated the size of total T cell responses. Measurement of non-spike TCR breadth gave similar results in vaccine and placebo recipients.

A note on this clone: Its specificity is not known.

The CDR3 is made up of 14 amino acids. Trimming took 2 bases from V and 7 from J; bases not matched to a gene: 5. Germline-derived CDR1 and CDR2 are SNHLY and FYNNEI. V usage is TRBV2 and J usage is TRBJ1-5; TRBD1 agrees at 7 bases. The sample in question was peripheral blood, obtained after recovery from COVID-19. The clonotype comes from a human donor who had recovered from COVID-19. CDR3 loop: CASSELRDRQPQHF. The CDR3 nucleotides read TGTGCCAGCAGTGAACTTCGGGACAGACAGCCCCAGCATTTT.